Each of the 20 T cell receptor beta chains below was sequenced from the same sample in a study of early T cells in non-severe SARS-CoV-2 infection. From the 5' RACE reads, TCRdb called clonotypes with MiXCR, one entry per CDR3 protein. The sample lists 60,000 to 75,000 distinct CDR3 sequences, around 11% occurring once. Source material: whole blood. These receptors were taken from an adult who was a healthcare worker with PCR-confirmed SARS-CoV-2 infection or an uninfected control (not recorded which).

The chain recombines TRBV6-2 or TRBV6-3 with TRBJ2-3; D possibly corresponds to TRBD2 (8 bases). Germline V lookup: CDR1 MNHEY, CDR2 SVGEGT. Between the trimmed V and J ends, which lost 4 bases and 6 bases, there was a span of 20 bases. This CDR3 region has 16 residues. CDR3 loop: CASSFPRGSGSDTQYF. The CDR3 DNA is TGTGCCAGCAGTTTCCCCAGGGGGAGCGGGAGCGATACGCAGTATTTT.

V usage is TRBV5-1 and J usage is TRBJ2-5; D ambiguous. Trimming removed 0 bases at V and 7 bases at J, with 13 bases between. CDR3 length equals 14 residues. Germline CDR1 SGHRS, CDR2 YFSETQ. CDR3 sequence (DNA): TGCGCCAGCAGCTTGGAACAGCACCTCTCGACCCAGTACTTC. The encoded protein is CASSLEQHLSTQYF.

The CDR3, as DNA: TGTGCCAGCCAAGGGGGCGGGGACGAGCAGTACTTC. Its translation: CASQGGGDEQYF. The V call is TRBV7-2, the J call TRBJ2-7; D is possibly TRBD1 (7 bases). V lost 8 bases, J lost 5 bases, and 13 bases lay in between. Germline V gives CDR1 SGHTA, CDR2 FQGNSA. The CDR3 is 12 amino acids.

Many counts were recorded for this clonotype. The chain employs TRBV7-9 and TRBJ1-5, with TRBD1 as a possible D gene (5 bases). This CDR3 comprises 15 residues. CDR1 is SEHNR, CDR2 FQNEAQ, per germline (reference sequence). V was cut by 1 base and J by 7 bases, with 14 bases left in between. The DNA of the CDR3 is TGTGCCAGCAGCTTAGGGCAGGGCGGGAGCCAGCCCCAGCATTTT. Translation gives CASSLGQGGSQPQHF.

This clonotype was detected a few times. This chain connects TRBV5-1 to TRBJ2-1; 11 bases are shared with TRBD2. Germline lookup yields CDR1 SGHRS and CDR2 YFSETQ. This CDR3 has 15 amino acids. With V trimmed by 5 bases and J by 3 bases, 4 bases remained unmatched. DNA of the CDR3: TGCGCCAGCAGGACCGGGACTAGCGGCTACAATGAGCAGTTCTTC. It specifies CASRTGTSGYNEQFF.

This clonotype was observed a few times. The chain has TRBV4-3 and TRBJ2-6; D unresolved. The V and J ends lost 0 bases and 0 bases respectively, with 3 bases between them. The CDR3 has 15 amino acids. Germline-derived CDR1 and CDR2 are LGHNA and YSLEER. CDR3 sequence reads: CASSQEASGANVLTF. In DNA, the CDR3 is TGCGCCAGCAGCCAAGAGGCCTCTGGGGCCAACGTCCTGACTTTC.

CDR3 nucleotide sequence: TGTGCCAGCAGTCCCAGGGACCGGGAAAAACTGTTTTTT. Translation: CASSPRDREKLFF. The genes are TRBV6-2 or TRBV6-3 and TRBJ1-4; tentative D call: TRBD1 (5 bases). Germline CDR1 is MNHEY and CDR2 is SVGEGT. The CDR3 loop spans 13 amino acids. V was pared by 5 bases and J by 8 bases, with 12 bases between.

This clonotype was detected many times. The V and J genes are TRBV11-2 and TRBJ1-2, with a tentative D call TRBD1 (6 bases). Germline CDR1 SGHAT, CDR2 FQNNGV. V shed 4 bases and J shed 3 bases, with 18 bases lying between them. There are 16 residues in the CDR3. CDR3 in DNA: TGTGCCAGCAGCTGGGGACATAGTAATGGCGACTATGGCTACACCTTC. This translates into CASSWGHSNGDYGYTF. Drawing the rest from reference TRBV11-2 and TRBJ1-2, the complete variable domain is EAGVAQSPRYKIIEKRQSVAFWCNPISGHATLYWYQQILGQGPKLLIQFQNNGVVDDSQLPKDRFSAERLKGVDSTLKIQPAKLEDSAVYLCASSWGHSNGDYGYTFGSGTRLTVV.

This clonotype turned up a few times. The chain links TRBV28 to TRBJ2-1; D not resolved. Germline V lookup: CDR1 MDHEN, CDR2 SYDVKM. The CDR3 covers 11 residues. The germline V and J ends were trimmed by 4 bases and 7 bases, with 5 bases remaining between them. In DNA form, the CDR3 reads TGTGCCAGCAGTTATATGAATGAGCAGTTCTTC. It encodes CASSYMNEQFF. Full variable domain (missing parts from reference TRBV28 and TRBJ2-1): DVKVTQSSRYLVKRTGEKVFLECVQDMDHENMFWYRQDPGLGLRLIYFSYDVKMKEKGDIPEGYSVSREKKERFSLILESASTNQTSMYLCASSYMNEQFFGPGTRLTVL.

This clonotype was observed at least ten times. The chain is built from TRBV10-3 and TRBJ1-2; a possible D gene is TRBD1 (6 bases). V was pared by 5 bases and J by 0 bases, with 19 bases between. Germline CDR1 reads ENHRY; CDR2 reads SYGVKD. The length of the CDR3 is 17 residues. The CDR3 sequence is CAISLPPGQPANYGYTF. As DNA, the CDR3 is TGTGCCATCAGTCTCCCCCCAGGACAGCCAGCTAACTATGGCTACACCTTC.

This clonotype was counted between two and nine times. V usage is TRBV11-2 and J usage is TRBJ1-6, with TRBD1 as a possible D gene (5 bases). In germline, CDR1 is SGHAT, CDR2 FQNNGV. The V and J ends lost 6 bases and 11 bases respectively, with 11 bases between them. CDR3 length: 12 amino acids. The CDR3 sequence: CASRHGAPPLHF. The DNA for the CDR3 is TGTGCCAGCAGACACGGGGCCCCACCCCTCCACTTT.

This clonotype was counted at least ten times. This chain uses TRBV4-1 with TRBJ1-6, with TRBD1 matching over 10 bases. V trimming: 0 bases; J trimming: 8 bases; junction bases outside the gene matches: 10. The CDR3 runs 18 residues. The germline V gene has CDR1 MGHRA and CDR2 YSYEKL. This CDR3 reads CASSQDKGQGLLDSPLHF. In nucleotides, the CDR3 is TGCGCCAGCAGCCAAGATAAGGGACAGGGGTTGTTAGATTCACCCCTCCACTTT.

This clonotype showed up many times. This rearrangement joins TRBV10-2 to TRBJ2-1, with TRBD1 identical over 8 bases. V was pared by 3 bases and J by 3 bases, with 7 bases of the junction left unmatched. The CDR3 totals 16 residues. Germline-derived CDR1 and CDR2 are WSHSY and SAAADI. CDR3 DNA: TGCGCCAGCAGTGACGACAGGGGAGGACGCTACAATGAGCAGTTCTTC. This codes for CASSDDRGGRYNEQFF.

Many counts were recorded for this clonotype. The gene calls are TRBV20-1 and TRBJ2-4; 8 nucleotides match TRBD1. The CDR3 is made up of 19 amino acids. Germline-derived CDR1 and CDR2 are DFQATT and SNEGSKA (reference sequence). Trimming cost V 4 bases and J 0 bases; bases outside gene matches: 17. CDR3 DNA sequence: TGCAGTGCTACGGACAGGGAGGAACCCAGGCCCCTAGCCAAAAACATTCAGTACTTC. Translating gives CSATDREEPRPLAKNIQYF.

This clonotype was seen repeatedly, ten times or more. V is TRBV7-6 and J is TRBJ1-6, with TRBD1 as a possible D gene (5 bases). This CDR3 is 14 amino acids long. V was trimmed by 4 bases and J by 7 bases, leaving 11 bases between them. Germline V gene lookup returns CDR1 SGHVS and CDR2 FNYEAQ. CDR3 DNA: TGTGCCAGCAGCTCAGGGACGGTAAATTCACCCCTCCACTTT. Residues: CASSSGTVNSPLHF.

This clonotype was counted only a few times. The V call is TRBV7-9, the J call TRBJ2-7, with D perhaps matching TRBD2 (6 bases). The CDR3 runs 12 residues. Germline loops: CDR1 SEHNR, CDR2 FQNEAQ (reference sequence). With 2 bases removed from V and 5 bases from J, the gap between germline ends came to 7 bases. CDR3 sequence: CASSLWGDEQYF. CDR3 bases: TGTGCCAGCAGCTTATGGGGGGACGAGCAGTACTTC.

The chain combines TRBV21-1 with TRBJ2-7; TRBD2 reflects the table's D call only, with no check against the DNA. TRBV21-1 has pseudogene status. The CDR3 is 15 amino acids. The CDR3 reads CASSKARLATYEQYF. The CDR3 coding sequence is TGTGCCAGCAGCAAAGCGCGGCTAGCGACATACGAGCAGTACTTC.

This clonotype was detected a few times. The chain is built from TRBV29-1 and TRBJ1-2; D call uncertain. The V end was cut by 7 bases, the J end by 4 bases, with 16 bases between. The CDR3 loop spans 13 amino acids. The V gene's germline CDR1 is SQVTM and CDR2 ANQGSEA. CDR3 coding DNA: TGCAGCGCCGGGGTAGCGCAGATCTATGGCTACACCTTC. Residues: CSAGVAQIYGYTF.

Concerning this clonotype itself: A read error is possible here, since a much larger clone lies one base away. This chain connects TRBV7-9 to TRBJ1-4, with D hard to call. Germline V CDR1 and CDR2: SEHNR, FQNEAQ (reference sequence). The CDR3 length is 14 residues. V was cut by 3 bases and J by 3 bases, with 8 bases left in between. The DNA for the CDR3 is TGTGCCAGCAGCTTGTTGCGTTCTAATGAAAAACTGTTTTTT. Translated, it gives CASSLLRSNEKLFF.

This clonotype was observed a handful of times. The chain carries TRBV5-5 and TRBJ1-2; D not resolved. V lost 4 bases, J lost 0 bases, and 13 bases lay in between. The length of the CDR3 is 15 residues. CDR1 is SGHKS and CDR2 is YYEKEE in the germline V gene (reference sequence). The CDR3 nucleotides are TGTGCCAGCAGCCTCCAGACTTCAGCTAACTATGGCTACACCTTC. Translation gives CASSLQTSANYGYTF.